The 18 T cell receptor beta chains presented below share a single source sample, sequenced in a study of T cell responses to AZD1222 COVID-19 vaccine. This table comes from immunoSEQ multiplex PCR, and its TCRdb copy is limited to in-frame clones, with some not included. Of approximately 130,000 clones in the sample, about 88% were seen once. The material sequenced was peripheral blood, taken 28 days after the second AZD1222 dose. The receptors derive from an adult who received the AZD1222 COVID-19 vaccine.

The chain couples TRBV19 to TRBJ1-2; the match to TRBD1 covers 7 bases. Germline lookup yields CDR1 LNHDA and CDR2 SQIVND (reference sequence). V lost 0 bases and J lost 6; bases outside the gene matches: 1. The CDR3 totals 13 residues. The CDR3, as DNA: TGTGCCAGTAGTATAGAAGGGGGCCATGGCTACACCTTC. It yields the protein CASSIEGGHGYTF.

The rearrangement uses TRBV19 and TRBJ2-6; D possibly corresponds to TRBD2 (5 bases). Germline-derived CDR1 and CDR2 are LNHDA and SQIVND (reference sequence). V dropped 10 bases and J dropped 0 bases, with 7 bases sitting between them. There are 13 residues in the CDR3. CDR3 in amino acids: CATRDSGANVLTF. In DNA, the CDR3 is TGTGCCACCCGGGACTCTGGGGCCAACGTCCTGACTTTC.

The chain carries TRBV9 and TRBJ1-1; TRBD1 agrees at 7 bases. Losses at the gene ends were 0 bases for V and 3 bases for J; bases not matched to a gene: 5. This CDR3 contains 15 residues. Germline CDR1 SGDLS, CDR2 YYNGEE. CDR3 amino acids: CASSVVSGGDTEAFF. The CDR3 DNA reads as TGTGCCAGCAGCGTAGTGTCAGGGGGGGACACTGAAGCTTTCTTT.

This chain connects TRBV11-3 to TRBJ1-4, with 7 bases lining up with TRBD1. This CDR3 is built from 13 residues. V shed 4 bases and J 5 bases; nucleotides not matched to a gene: 1. CDR1 SGHNT and CDR2 YENEEA come from the germline V gene. The CDR3 coding sequence is TGTGCCAGCAGCTCGACAGGGAATGAAAAACTGTTTTTT. Translating it yields CASSSTGNEKLFF. Supplemented by reference TRBV11-3 and TRBJ1-4, the full variable domain reads EAGVVQSPRYKIIEKKQPVAFWCNPISGHNTLYWYLQNLGQGPELLIRYENEEAVDDSQLPKDRFSAERLKGVDSTLKIQPAELGDSAVYLCASSSTGNEKLFFGSGTQLSVL.

V and J are TRBV4-2 and TRBJ1-1; D is ambiguous. The CDR3 has 16 amino acids. With 4 bases removed from V and 0 bases from J, the gap between germline ends came to 15 bases. Germline CDR1 is LGHNA and CDR2 is YNFKEQ. The CDR3 loop reads CASSPTDGSLNTEAFF. CDR3 bases: TGTGCCAGCAGCCCTACGGACGGGAGCCTGAACACTGAAGCTTTCTTT.

The chain couples TRBV4-3 to TRBJ2-7; D call uncertain. This CDR3 spans 13 amino acids. Between the trimmed V and J ends, which lost 1 base and 2 bases, there was a span of 6 bases. CDR1 is LGHNA and CDR2 is YSLEER in the germline V gene. The CDR3 protein is CASSQGVTYEQYF. The CDR3 DNA follows: TGCGCCAGCAGCCAAGGGGTAACCTACGAGCAGTACTTC.

The genes are TRBV5-8 and TRBJ2-3, with D possibly being TRBD2 (6 bases). Germline CDR1 and CDR2: SGHTS and YDEGEE. V gave up 4 bases and J gave up 6 bases, with 12 bases separating them. CDR3 size: 13 residues. This chain's CDR3 is CASSAGRGDTQYF. In DNA form, the CDR3 reads TGTGCCAGCAGCGCGGGACGGGGCGATACGCAGTATTTT.

The chain couples TRBV2 to TRBJ2-7, with 9 bases that match TRBD1. There are 14 residues in the CDR3. V shed 7 bases, J shed 2 bases, and the junction held 6 bases outside the gene matches. The V gene's germline CDR1 is SNHLY and CDR2 FYNNEI. DNA of the CDR3: TGTGCCAGCACTTCCGGGACAGGGACCTACGAGCAGTACTTC. Its translation: CASTSGTGTYEQYF. The full variable domain, in which reference TRBV2 and TRBJ2-7 provide the parts outside the CDR3, is EPEVTQTPSHQVTQMGQEVILRCVPISNHLYFYWYRQILGQKVEFLVSFYNNEISEKSEIFDDQFSVERPDGSNFTLKIRSTKLEDSAMYFCASTSGTGTYEQYFGPGTRLTVT.

This clone was detected only once. V is TRBV13 and J is TRBJ1-4, with D unresolved. V was shortened by 4 bases and J by 4 bases, with 16 bases between the two germline ends. This CDR3 region has 16 residues. The germline V gene encodes CDR1 PRHDT and CDR2 FYEKMQ (reference sequence). The CDR3 here is CASSSRTEDGNEKLFF. CDR3 DNA sequence: TGTGCCAGCAGCTCCAGGACGGAAGACGGTAATGAAAAACTGTTTTTT.

The genes are TRBV5-4 and TRBJ2-2; TRBD2 is a possible D gene (7 bases). The germline V gene encodes CDR1 SGHNT and CDR2 YYREEE (reference sequence). Trimming stripped 4 bases from V and 1 base from J, with 14 bases between. The CDR3 covers 16 residues. CDR3 nucleotide sequence: TGTGCCAGCAGCCCTGGGGGGGGCGGGAACACCGGGGAGCTGTTTTTT. Its protein product is CASSPGGGGNTGELFF. The whole variable domain, filled in from reference TRBV5-4 and TRBJ2-2, reads ETGVTQSPTHLIKTRGQQVTLRCSSQSGHNTVSWYQQALGQGPQFIFQYYREEENGRGNFPPRFSGLQFPNYSSELNVNALELDDSALYLCASSPGGGGNTGELFFGEGSRLTVL.

The chain uses TRBV30 and TRBJ1-6; the D gene is possibly TRBD1 (6 bases). Trimming stripped 2 bases from V and 4 bases from J, with 12 bases between. Germline CDR1 reads GTSNPN; CDR2 reads SVGIG (reference sequence). This CDR3 comprises 15 residues. CDR3 bases: TGTGCCTGGAGTTCGGACAGAGATTATAATTCACCCCTCCACTTT. It codes for CAWSSDRDYNSPLHF.

The chain carries TRBV19 and TRBJ1-2; D unresolved. V gave up 3 bases and J gave up 4 bases, with 12 bases separating them. This CDR3 has 14 residues. Germline CDR1 reads LNHDA; CDR2 reads SQIVND (reference sequence). This CDR3 is CASSITTPGYGYTF. The CDR3 nucleotides are TGTGCCAGTAGTATCACCACCCCGGGCTATGGCTACACCTTC. Full variable domain (outside the CDR3, taken from reference TRBV19 and TRBJ1-2): DGGITQSPKYLFRKEGQNVTLSCEQNLNHDAMYWYRQDPGQGLRLIYYSQIVNDFQKGDIAEGYSVSREKKESFPLTVTSAQKNPTAFYLCASSITTPGYGYTFGSGTRLTVV.

The chain has TRBV7-2 and TRBJ1-5, with 7 bases identical to TRBD1. This CDR3 region has 15 residues. V was clipped by 3 bases and J by 8 bases; unmatched bases: 10. CDR1 SGHTA and CDR2 FQGNSA come from the germline V gene. CDR3 sequence: CASSFGDRAREPQHF. CDR3 bases: TGTGCCAGCAGCTTTGGTGACAGGGCAAGGGAGCCCCAGCATTTT.

This chain connects TRBV6-5 to TRBJ1-5; D is unclear. Germline V gene data show CDR1 as MNHEY and CDR2 as SVGAGI. This CDR3 comprises 13 residues. V lost 0 bases and J lost 6, with 6 bases in between. This CDR3 is CASSYSVGQPQHF. CDR3 nucleotides: TGTGCCAGCAGTTACTCTGTGGGTCAGCCCCAGCATTTT.

The chain employs TRBV27 and TRBJ1-3; D might be TRBD1 (6 bases). Germline lookup yields CDR1 MNHEY and CDR2 SMNVEV (reference sequence). The CDR3 loop spans 20 amino acids. V dropped 2 bases and J dropped 0 bases, with 23 bases sitting between them. The CDR3 is CASSLERRNRESSSGNTIYF. The CDR3 DNA is TGTGCCAGCAGTTTAGAGCGGCGGAACAGGGAATCAAGCTCTGGAAACACCATATATTTT.

V and J are TRBV3-1 (or the pseudogene TRBV3-2) and TRBJ1-1; maybe TRBD1 (6 bases). V shed 6 bases and J shed 4 bases, with 18 bases lying between them. CDR3 size: 15 residues. CDR1 LGHDT and CDR2 YNNKEL come from the germline V gene (reference sequence). This CDR3 reads CASRDSPSGATEAFF. Written as DNA, the CDR3 is TGTGCCAGCAGGGACAGCCCGTCGGGGGCCACTGAAGCTTTCTTT.

The chain employs TRBV18 and TRBJ1-3; D not resolved. V gave up 8 bases and J gave up 0 bases, with 11 bases separating them. The CDR3 has 14 residues. Germline CDR1 and CDR2: KGHSH and LQKENI. The CDR3 protein is CASLDEDSGNTIYF. The CDR3 DNA sequence: TGTGCCAGCCTGGACGAGGACTCTGGAAACACCATATATTTT.

This clone was detected only once. The chain uses TRBV6-5 and TRBJ1-5, with 7 positions matching TRBD1. The germline V gene encodes CDR1 MNHEY and CDR2 SVGAGI. The V gene end was trimmed by 6 bases and the J gene end by 1 base; junction bases not matched to a gene: 3. The CDR3 sequence is 14 residues long. Written as DNA, the CDR3 is TGTGCCAGCAGATTGACAGGGAGCAATCAGCCCCAGCATTTT. This gives the protein CASRLTGSNQPQHF.